This T cell receptor beta chain was obtained from a study of tissue T cells after allogeneic stem cell transplantation. A word on this clone: The antigen is unknown. The genes and germline here are from mouse. The missing CDR3 end, 1 residue past where the read stops, is filled in from the germline J gene.

The CDR3 sequence is 12 residues long. V was cut by 5 bases and J by 0 bases, with 7 bases left in between. CDR1 is GFQATS, CDR2 STVNSAI, per germline. TCRbeta CDR3 was sequenced at survey depth with template counts. The data were produced by immunoSEQ multiplex PCR, yet TCRdb's version contains in-frame clones alone and is incomplete. The table has about 48,000 clones, roughly 73% seen once. The study's findings and limits: Across patients, clones rarely overlapped, yet motif clusters were shared tissue-specifically.

This sequence was found in a pool of C57BL/6 mice in good health. The V gene is TRBV20, the J gene TRBJ1-1; D is undetermined. The specimen was sorted cells pooled from one or two spleens. The CDR3 here is CGARNANTEVFF. The DNA read from the CDR3 is TGTGGTGCTCGCAATGCAAACACAGAAGTCTTC.